This TCR beta chain was profiled in a study of cytomegalovirus exposure and HLA in healthy donors listed by TCRdb under 2017. With respect to the entire study: An earlier analysis of approximately 640 of the donors reported 250 to 300 Gb of sequence data and 117 million unique TCR beta sequences from about 200 million T cells. An earlier analysis of approximately 630 of the donors applied high-throughput TCR beta sequencing to assess whether each TCR beta V gene segment acted as functional or pseudogenic. In a later genetic analysis, genome-wide SNP genotypes for about three fifths of the roughly 670 donors were used, and that subset was treated as a discovery cohort. A handful of DR-DQ haplotypes were handled as single units for association and clustering because linkage in the cohort was strong. Among about 400 genotyped donors of the cohort, an average of approximately 220,000 unique TCR beta nucleotide sequences was sequenced per donor, of which about 18% were non-productive. Rather than using new phenotypic data, the later analysis identified candidate immune exposures from TCR beta sequences and from how often those sequences occurred across donors. HLA typing covered class I and class II loci at four-digit resolution. A later analysis re-analyzed previously published TCR beta repertoires from hundreds of donors and added high-resolution HLA genotyping to study TCR occurrence patterns. Besides the first cohort of more than 650 subjects, a separate validation cohort made up of 120 different subjects was used. Using immunosequencing, the study profiled T cell repertoires from 666 subjects and related those repertoires to cytomegalovirus serostatus. The study was designed to test whether signatures of past pathogen exposure could be identified by cataloging public T cell receptors. The genetic ancestry cluster associated with self-reported Caucasian donors included approximately 85% of the roughly 400 genotyped donors. Typing coverage varied by locus: roughly 629-640 donors for A, B, C, DRB1 and DQB1; roughly 500 for DQA1; more than 600 for DPA1; 450 to 480 for DPB1. To predict cytomegalovirus infection status, the study brought together high-throughput TCR immunosequencing, statistical association of individual TCRs with disease status, and machine learning. An early release covering more than 500 HLA-typed donors comprised approximately 290 gigabases of sequencing data and around 80 million unique TCR sequences. Every repertoire in the discovery cohort had been generated on one and the same sequencing platform. Donor age, sex, ethnicity and CMV serostatus were collected together with the repertoire data. General conclusions and limits of the study: In a later analysis, HLA-associated TCR beta chains showed more clonal expansion and lower generation probabilities than non-associated chains that were equally common. In a later analysis, TCR association rates were found to vary across HLA loci, with the most associated TCRs seen for DRB1 alleles and the fewest for HLA-C alleles. Because the 87-base-pair reads could not distinguish some IMGT-functional V segments, including TRBV6-2 and TRBV6-3, those segments were excluded. According to a later genetic analysis, donors in an Asian-associated ancestry cluster had fewer N-insertions in productive TCRs than the approximately 710-donor mean. A group of highly shared sequence variants was considered likely to be a technical artifact of the sequencing pipeline. Because HLA typing was missing for some donors at each locus, association tests included only the typed subset. At a false discovery rate of 0.05, a later analysis linked fewer than 20,000 TCR beta sequences to specific HLA alleles. When HLA alleles, especially DR and DQ, strongly co-occurred, attributing TCR associations to individual alleles was difficult. Several of the top co-occurrence clusters appeared to be linked to parvovirus B19, influenza, CMV and Epstein-Barr virus, according to a later analysis. While some public TCRs were present in many individuals, most TCR sequences turned up only very rarely across donors. A total of 150 or so TCR beta chains were listed by the study as associated with cytomegalovirus. Presence/absence analyses assumed roughly uniform sequencing depth across donors, an assumption that may not hold. The authors suggested that the approach could potentially be extended to other disease states and immunological phenotypes. Broadly in line with IMGT annotations, most TCR beta V segments showed up in productive rearrangements about 87% or about 30% of the time in an earlier analysis of some 590 of the donors. Because counts were too low, about 15 rarely observed V segments, including chromosome 9 orphons, were left out of the earlier analysis of approximately 580 of the donors. A later genetic analysis associated a missense DCLRE1C variant with V-gene and J-gene trimming of TCR beta chains, and an independent cohort replicated the association. For the cohort, immune exposure information was limited to CMV serostatus. A few of the identified cytomegalovirus-associated TCR beta chains were confirmed in vitro to be specific for cytomegalovirus antigens. The cohort was sequenced for TCR beta chains only, and without alpha or paired-chain data the features that could be detected were limited. According to a later analysis, most CMV-associated TCR beta chains appeared to be HLA-restricted, and the HLA associations seemed to be driven largely by CMV exposure. Linkage disequilibrium might explain the correlated functional status among segregating V segments, but an unknown experimental factor could not be ruled out. A further reported finding was that TCR beta sequences accurately predicted the HLA-A and HLA-B alleles for most subjects in the first cohort. Cytomegalovirus status was reported to be diagnosed by the classifier with high specificity and sensitivity in both the original and validation cohorts.

The cohort comprised fewer than 750 healthy bone marrow donors. At the time of sampling, all cohort members were nominally healthy, though unrecorded immune exposures were likely present. The donor tested CMV seropositive and was one of the 289 seropositive cohort members. Every donor gave a peripheral blood sample, and the peripheral blood mononuclear cells from that sample were used for TCR beta sequencing. Genomic DNA extraction from the blood cell samples was performed with the Qiagen DNeasy Blood Extraction Kit. Turning to this clone: It has no known antigen specificity. Base-call qualities are not available, and no considerably larger clone is one nucleotide away.

Library preparation employed the immunoSEQ multiplex PCR assay. The multiplex PCR relied on a mix of 60 forward primers for TCR Vbeta segments and 13 reverse primers for TCR Jbeta segments. Amplification of the CDR3 region of rearranged TCR beta genes was performed with a multiplex PCR assay on genomic DNA. The amplified TCR beta libraries were sequenced on the Illumina HiSeq System as 87-base-pair reads. The study's own analysis went as follows. A later analysis tallied around 87 million unique TCR beta chains across the 666 repertoires, and about 10 million of those chains were shared by two or more donors. To remove PCR and sequencing errors, raw reads were error-corrected and collapsed into unique sequences using a nearest-neighbor algorithm that merged closely related sequences. CDR3 sequences were aligned to IMGT reference sequences to assign V, D and J gene segments. For a sequence to be retained, a match of at least six nucleotides was required to both a V gene segment and a J gene segment. Rearrangements were called productive when the CDR3 lacked stop codons and stayed in frame with V and J; all others were non-productive. Following IMGT convention, CDR3 was defined as the stretch from the second conserved V-encoded cysteine up to the conserved J-encoded phenylalanine. Sequences without an unambiguous match to a single V gene segment were excluded from the earlier analysis of 587 of the donors. An earlier analysis of fewer than 650 of the donors classified V segments as functional when productive rearrangements were above 56.7% and as segregating when the standard deviation between donors was above 5%. A statistical classification framework was developed to diagnose cytomegalovirus status using the catalog of TCR beta chain sequences. A later analysis assigned V and J genes by comparing TCR nucleotide sequences with IMGT/GENE-DB human TR gene sequences. Using the TCRdist pipeline, a later analysis assigned CDR3 sequences along with most-parsimonious VDJ recombination scenarios. In a later analysis, every TCR beta chain was defined by the combination of its CDR3 amino acid sequence and its V-gene family, and reads without a unique V-gene family were dropped. As a way to deal with suspected cross-contamination and a sequencing artifact, a later analysis dropped 450 to 700 nucleotide sequences that were highly shared and had low generation probability. For each public chain, a later analysis derived a clonal expansion index from normalized ranks of inferred template counts within each repertoire. In a later analysis, generation probabilities were computed with a VDJ recombination model fitted to out-of-frame rearrangements, and the resulting probabilities were checked against IGoR. In a later analysis, hypergeometric tests were used to score TCR-TCR, TCR-HLA and TCR-CMV co-occurrence, with a repertoire-size bias correction applied to TCR pairs. False discovery rates were estimated in a later analysis by permuting HLA or CMV assignments 20 times. In a later analysis, co-occurring TCRs were grouped using DBSCAN, with TCRdist sequence similarity added in when clustering inside HLA-allele-positive subsets. For co-occurrence clustering, repertoires with fewer than 30,000 or more than 120,000 public chains were excluded, along with roughly 5 repertoires with anomalous nucleotide sharing. The clones in this table, taken by TCRdb from immuneACCESS, are in-frame only. Not every clone is retained; where verified, under half of the shortfall comes from an unresolved V gene, and the cause of the rest is unknown. V and J calls and clone size come straight from that table; D and trimming were deduced from the DNA. Here the sample has 150,000 to 180,000 clones; approximately 80% occur a single time. The ten largest account for under 8.5% of the sample.

The germline V end is reduced by 1 base and the J end by 6 bases; junction bases left unmatched: 8. Measured from the cysteine to the phenylalanine, the CDR3 is 16 residues long. Of all the DNA, just the CDR3 is kept, 48 bases in frame from base 1. The germline V gene specifies SGDLS as CDR1 and YYNGEE as CDR2. Sequences were obtained from PBMCs. The V and J segments used are TRBV9 and TRBJ2-1; 9 middle bases align to TRBD2. The receptor comes from a woman aged 50 to 65 in good health and CMV-seropositive. The base sequence is TGTGCCAGCAGCGTAACGGCTAGCGGGGCGGTCAATGAGCAGTTCTTC. This codes for CASSVTASGAVNEQFF.